This TCR beta chain originates from a study of identical twins. Points from the study as a whole: Cord blood beta clonotypes that were abundant carried fewer insertions, and memory repertoires showed no such trend.

Template switching introduced a universal primer site, and the cDNA bore unique molecular identifiers. TCRdb ran MiXCR on the 5' RACE reads and lists one entry per CDR3 protein. The sample includes 500,000 to 600,000 distinct CDR3 sequences, less than 25% of them seen just once. Germline lookup yields CDR1 MGHDK and CDR2 SYGVNS. This CDR3 is 13 amino acids long. V was trimmed by 6 bases and J by 4 bases, leaving 10 bases between them. With regard to this clonotype: Its antigen is not identified.

The same sample was also used in a study of T cells expressing NK-cell markers. That paper notes: Most of the eight sequenced donors tested HCMV-seropositive; one tested seronegative. Of the CD8+ T cell pool in several donors, about 1.0-7.5% was accounted for by dominant NKG2C+ clonotypes.

The sequencing input was CD4+ T cells sorted from blood. This chain connects TRBV25-1 to TRBJ2-1; D is uncertain. This receptor was identified in a woman between 18 and 29 years old in good health. The CDR3 here is CASRGLGYNEQFF. The CDR3 DNA reads as TGTGCCAGCAGGGGCCTAGGTTACAATGAGCAGTTCTTC.